This T cell receptor (beta chain) was recorded in a study of shared clonotypes between healthy human individuals. Regarding the study as a whole: Sampling covered nothing but blood. Tissue TCR repertoires likely differ from those found in blood.

This was a deep-level run. Generated by immunoSEQ multiplex PCR, the TCRdb table keeps only in-frame clones and is missing some. The table has hundreds of thousands of clones, around 80% seen once. The ends were cut back, 5 bases at V and 5 bases at J, with 24 bases in the middle. The CDR3 covers 17 residues. CDR1 LNHNV and CDR2 YYDKDF come from the germline V gene (reference sequence). Details on this clone: Antigen: not known.

The TCR sequence derives from a woman aged 40 to 55 in good health. Some clones in this sample may be carry-over from other donors' samples. V and J are TRBV15 and TRBJ1-2; D uncertain. Input material: PBMCs. The CDR3 coding sequence is TGTGCCACCAGCGTCAGGACCGACATCAATTGGGTATATGGCTACACCTTC. Protein sequence: CATSVRTDINWVYGYTF.